This T cell receptor (beta chain) came from a study of regulatory T cells in long-lasting Graves disease. Study-wide points: Persistent-disease Graves' patients showed less TCR diversity than new cases.

Arm-PCR of CDR3 regions and iRepertoire HTBI primers were the basis on which TCR beta libraries were built. TCRdb re-derived calls from the multiplex PCR reads in MiXCR, one entry per CDR3 protein. The sample carries about 530,000 distinct CDR3 sequences, 15% to 20% recorded once. This clonotype came up a few times. Its cognate antigen is unknown. The CDR3 contains 14 residues. Germline CDR1 and CDR2: DFQATT and SNEGSKA (reference sequence). Time point meaning: newly diagnosed GD, antithyroid drugs for less than 3 months. From RNA extracted from PBMCs, the TCR library was made. Separately, the same data were catalogued under a study of T cells in Graves' hyperthyroidism and ophthalmopathy.

The specimen was peripheral blood mononuclear cells (PBMCs), collected at new diagnosis, from a patient treated with antithyroid drugs. The V gene is TRBV20-1, the J gene TRBJ2-1; a weak D match, TRBD1 (6 bases). The J call may be mistaken, given a closer DNA end match to TRBJ2-5. This TCR was sampled from a woman between 40 and 65 years old with Graves disease. The CDR3 coding sequence is TGCAGTGCTGGAAGCGTAGGGGGAACTGAGACCCAGTACTTC. It codes for CSAGSVGGTETQYF.